The present T cell receptor beta chain was sequenced within a study of cytomegalovirus exposure and HLA in healthy donors (dated by TCRdb to 2017 to 2019). Notes on the research overall: According to a later analysis, one platform produced both the 100 to 150 validation repertoires and the roughly 640 repertoires of the first cohort. The aim of the study was to test whether cataloging public T cell receptors could identify signatures of past pathogen exposure. In addition to the first cohort of roughly 700 subjects, a separate validation cohort of 120 different subjects was used. High-throughput TCR immunosequencing, statistical association of individual TCRs with disease status, and machine learning were combined to predict cytomegalovirus infection status.

The library was produced with the immunoSEQ multiplex PCR assay. Regarding the original processing steps: A statistical classification framework was built for diagnosing cytomegalovirus status from the catalog of TCR beta chain sequences. What TCRdb holds here is the immuneACCESS table cut down to in-frame rearrangements. Part of the clones is not present; checked against another copy, under half of the missing clones reflect an unresolved V gene, and the others are unexplained. That table is the source of V, J and clone size, and D and trimming were worked out from the DNA. A total of some 140,000 clones appear in this sample, roughly nine tenths of them only once. 2.9% of the sample is taken by the ten largest. The CDR3 starts with the cysteine, ends with the phenylalanine, and has 16 residues. Only CDR3 DNA remains: 48 bases, in frame from the first base. CDR1 and CDR2 are drawn from the germline V gene: MNHNS, SASEGT.

Donors formed part of the validation cohort, which comprised 120 subjects and was distinct from the first cohort of under 850 subjects. The paper as a whole reports these results and caveats: In the study, about 150 TCR beta chains were listed as associated with cytomegalovirus. Cytomegalovirus status was reported to be diagnosed by the classifier with high specificity and sensitivity in both the original and validation cohorts. It was suggested by the authors that the approach could potentially be generalized to other disease states and immunological phenotypes. While some public TCRs were present in many individuals, most TCR sequences turned up only very rarely across donors. A later analysis lacked HLA typing for the validation cohort, so it scored co-occurrence in that cohort across all 120 or so repertoires. In a later analysis, TCRs clustered in the first cohort were found to also tend to co-occur in the 130 or so validation repertoires, with 85% to 95% of cluster scores above 0. In vitro tests confirmed that a few of the cytomegalovirus-associated TCR beta chains recognize cytomegalovirus antigens.

As for this clone: This clone's antigen is unknown. Relative to the germline gene, one junction end is altered; a read error may explain this.

Sequenced: PBMCs. The clonotype was recovered from a man aged 18 to 30 in good health and CMV-seronegative. The V and J segments used are TRBV6-1 and TRBJ2-1; the junction holds 8 bases that match TRBD1. The CDR3 sequence is CASSERGPGGYDEQFF. The DNA reads TGTGCCAGCAGTGAACGCGGGCCAGGGGGCTACGATGAGCAGTTCTTC.